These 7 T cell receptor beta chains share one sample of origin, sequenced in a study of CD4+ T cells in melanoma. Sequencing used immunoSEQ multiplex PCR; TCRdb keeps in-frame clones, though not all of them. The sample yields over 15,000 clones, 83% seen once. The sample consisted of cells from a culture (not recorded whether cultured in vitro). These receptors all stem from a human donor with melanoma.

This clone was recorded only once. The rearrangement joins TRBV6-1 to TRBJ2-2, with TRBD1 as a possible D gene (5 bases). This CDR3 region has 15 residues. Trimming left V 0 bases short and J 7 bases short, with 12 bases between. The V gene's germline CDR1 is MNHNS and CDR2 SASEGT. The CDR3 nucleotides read TGTGCCAGCAGTGAAGCGCAGGGAACGGGCGGGGAGCTGTTTTTT. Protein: CASSEAQGTGGELFF.

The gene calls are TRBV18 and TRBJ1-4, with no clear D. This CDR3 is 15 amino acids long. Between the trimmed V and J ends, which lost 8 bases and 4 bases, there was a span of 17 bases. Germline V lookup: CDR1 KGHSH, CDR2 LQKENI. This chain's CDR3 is CASANGLGFNEKLFF. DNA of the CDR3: TGTGCCAGCGCGAACGGGTTGGGCTTTAATGAAAAACTGTTTTTT. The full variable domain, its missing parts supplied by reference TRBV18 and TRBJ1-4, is NAGVMQNPRHLVRRRGQEARLRCSPMKGHSHVYWYRQLPEEGLKFMVYLQKENIIDESGMPKERFSAEFPKEGPSILRIQQVVRGDSAAYFCASANGLGFNEKLFFGSGTQLSVL.

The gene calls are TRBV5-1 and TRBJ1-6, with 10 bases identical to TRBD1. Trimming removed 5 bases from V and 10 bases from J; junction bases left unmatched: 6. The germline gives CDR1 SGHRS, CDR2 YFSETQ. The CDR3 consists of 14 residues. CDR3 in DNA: TGCGCCAGCAGTCCCGGGACAGGGGAGTCACCCCTCCACTTT. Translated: CASSPGTGESPLHF.

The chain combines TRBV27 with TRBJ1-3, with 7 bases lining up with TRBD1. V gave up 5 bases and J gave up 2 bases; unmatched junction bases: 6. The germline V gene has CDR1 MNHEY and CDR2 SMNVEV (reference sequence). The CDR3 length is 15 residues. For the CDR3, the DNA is TGTGCCAGCAGTAGATCAGGGGGGACTGGAAACACCATATATTTT. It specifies CASSRSGGTGNTIYF.

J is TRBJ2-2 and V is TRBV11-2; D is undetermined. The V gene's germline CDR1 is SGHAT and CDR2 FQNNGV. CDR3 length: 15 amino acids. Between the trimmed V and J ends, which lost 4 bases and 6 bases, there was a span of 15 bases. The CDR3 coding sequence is TGTGCCAGCAGCTCCCGGACCATGGGCGCCGGGGAGCTGTTTTTT. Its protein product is CASSSRTMGAGELFF.

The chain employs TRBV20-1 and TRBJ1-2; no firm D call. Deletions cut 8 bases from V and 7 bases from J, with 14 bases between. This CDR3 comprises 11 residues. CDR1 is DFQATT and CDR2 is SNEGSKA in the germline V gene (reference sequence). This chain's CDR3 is CSLPEMAGYTF. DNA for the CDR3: TGCAGTCTTCCCGAGATGGCTGGCTACACCTTC.

In DNA form, the CDR3 reads TGCGCCAGCAGCTCTGGGACAGGGGGTAGCAATCAGCCCCAGCATTTT. It codes for CASSSGTGGSNQPQHF. The chain recombines TRBV5-1 with TRBJ1-5, with 11 bases identical to TRBD1. Germline V gene lookup returns CDR1 SGHRS and CDR2 YFSETQ. The CDR3 contains 16 residues. J lost 0 bases, V lost 3 bases, and 2 bases had no gene match.